This T cell receptor (beta chain) is drawn from a study of blood T cell repertoires in COVID-19. Study in general: Donors in the United States, Italy and Spain gave samples during acute or convalescent COVID-19.

In the original workflow: Nucleated cell number was recorded as an estimate derived from reference gene primer amplification. Clones were read by immunoSEQ multiplex PCR, and TCRdb kept only the in-frame ones, dropping some. V and J calls and clone size follow that table, whereas D and trimming were derived from the DNA. This sample has 110,000 to 150,000 clones, with approximately 80% found just once. Deletions cut 7 bases from V and 2 bases from J, with 16 bases between. The CDR3 totals 14 residues. CDR1 is SGHRS, CDR2 YFSETQ, per germline. The sequencing sample was made of peripheral blood. The clonotype was recovered from a human donor in a cohort sampled during active COVID-19. The chain is built from TRBV5-1 and TRBJ2-7; maybe TRBD1 (6 bases). CDR3 nucleotides: TGCGCCAGCTCCGAGAGGACAGATACCTACGAGCAGTACTTC. Its protein product is CASSERTDTYEQYF. Looking up the rest from reference TRBV5-1 and TRBJ2-7 gives the full variable domain: KAGVTQTPRYLIKTRGQQVTLSCSPISGHRSVSWYQQTPGQGLQFLFEYFSETQRNKGNFPGRFSGRQFSNSRSEMNVSTLELGDSALYLCASSERTDTYEQYFGPGTRLTVT.